Each of the 25 T cell receptor beta chains below was sequenced from the same sample in a study of blood T cell repertoires in COVID-19. Clones were read by immunoSEQ multiplex PCR, and TCRdb kept only the in-frame ones, dropping some. The sample includes about 94,000 clones, about 74% seen only once; the top ten take about 3.9%. Sequenced material: peripheral blood. These receptors were collected from a man aged 65 to 85 with COVID-19, enrolled during active disease.

The chain couples TRBV18 to TRBJ1-2; D possibly corresponds to TRBD1 (5 bases). V lost 3 bases to trimming and J lost 8 bases, with 19 bases between them. The CDR3 has 15 residues. CDR1 is KGHSH and CDR2 is LQKENI in the germline V gene. The CDR3 nucleotides read TGTGCCAGCTCACCGAGTGGGGGTTCGGCGGGGGGCTACACCTTC. Protein sequence: CASSPSGGSAGGYTF.

This clone was detected a few times. This sequence joins TRBV19 and TRBJ2-1, with D maybe TRBD2 (6 bases). The CDR3 totals 14 residues. CDR1 and CDR2 (germline): LNHDA, SQIVND (reference sequence). V lost 5 bases and J 6 bases, leaving 14 bases between the germline ends. CDR3 sequence: CASSSGTLGNEQFF. The CDR3 DNA follows: TGTGCCAGTAGTTCCGGGACTTTAGGCAATGAGCAGTTCTTC.

The V call is TRBV6-5, the J call TRBJ2-5; no clear D gene. The germline V gene has CDR1 MNHEY and CDR2 SVGAGI. This CDR3 comprises 13 residues. V was cut by 5 bases and J by 1 base, with 8 bases left in between. DNA for the CDR3: TGTGCCAGCAGTCGTAACAGCCAAGAGACCCAGTACTTC. Encoded protein: CASSRNSQETQYF.

A few counts support this clone. The rearrangement uses TRBV7-9 and TRBJ2-1, with D perhaps matching TRBD1 (5 bases). Germline V gene lookup returns CDR1 SEHNR and CDR2 FQNEAQ (reference sequence). This CDR3 contains 15 residues. The V end lost 2 bases, the J end lost 2 bases, and 10 bases lay between the germline ends. The CDR3 region is CASSLQGTPYNEQFF. CDR3 coding DNA: TGTGCCAGCAGCTTACAGGGAACGCCCTACAATGAGCAGTTCTTC.

The chain links TRBV19 to TRBJ2-2; unclear D gene. Trimming left V 3 bases short and J 5 bases short, with 4 bases between. Germline values: CDR1 LNHDA, CDR2 SQIVND (reference sequence). The CDR3 contains 12 residues. The CDR3 loop reads CASSIETGELFF. The CDR3 nucleotides are TGTGCCAGTAGTATCGAGACCGGGGAGCTGTTTTTT.

This clone occurred once. The J gene is TRBJ1-2, the V gene TRBV28; 8 nucleotides align to TRBD1. This CDR3 spans 14 amino acids. Germline values: CDR1 MDHEN, CDR2 SYDVKM. The V segment lost 3 bases and the J segment 7 bases; nucleotides outside the gene matches: 7. The chain's CDR3 is CASSLGQGAGGYTF. CDR3 DNA sequence: TGTGCCAGCAGTTTGGGGCAGGGGGCAGGTGGCTACACCTTC.

The V gene is TRBV7-2, the J gene TRBJ1-5; D call uncertain. Per the germline V gene, CDR1 is SGHTA and CDR2 is FQGNSA. Trimming took off 3 bases at V and 3 bases at J, with 3 bases between the two ends. The CDR3 contains 12 residues. The chain's CDR3 is CASSFYNQPQHF. The CDR3 DNA reads TGTGCCAGCAGCTTCTACAATCAGCCCCAGCATTTT.

The chain employs TRBV29-1 and TRBJ1-1; D unclear. V gave up 1 base and J gave up 5 bases, with 8 bases separating them. This CDR3 spans 12 amino acids. Germline V gene lookup returns CDR1 SQVTM and CDR2 ANQGSEA. The CDR3 here is CSVEGGRTEAFF. The DNA for the CDR3 is TGCAGCGTTGAAGGCGGAAGGACTGAAGCTTTCTTT.

The chain employs TRBV27 and TRBJ2-7, with 8 bases that match TRBD1. From germline, CDR1 is MNHEY and CDR2 SMNVEV (reference sequence). After removal of 6 bases from V and 10 bases from J, the junction contained 5 bases not matched to a gene. This CDR3 is built from 11 residues. The CDR3 sequence: CASSLGTGQYF. Written as DNA, the CDR3 is TGTGCCAGCAGCCTGGGGACAGGCCAGTACTTC.

The gene calls are TRBV7-3 and TRBJ2-3; TRBD1 is a possible D gene (5 bases). Germline-derived CDR1 and CDR2 are SGHTA and FQGTGA. The V and J ends lost 6 bases and 2 bases respectively, with 21 bases between them. CDR3 size: 17 residues. The DNA of the CDR3 is TGTGCCAGCAGGGCTGAACAGGTCCCTCTAATCACAGATACGCAGTATTTT. As protein: CASRAEQVPLITDTQYF.

This chain uses TRBV18 with TRBJ2-1; 10 positions agree with TRBD2. Germline V gene sequence: CDR1 KGHSH, CDR2 LQKENI. Trimming at V came to 3 bases and at J to 8 bases, leaving 7 bases not matched to a gene. The CDR3 consists of 15 residues. The CDR3 nucleotides read TGTGCCAGCTCACCTCAGGGACTAGCGAGTCATGAGCAGTTCTTC. It yields the protein CASSPQGLASHEQFF.

The rearrangement uses TRBV9 and TRBJ1-1; D might be TRBD1 (6 bases). Per germline, CDR1 SGDLS and CDR2 YYNGEE. The CDR3 spans 16 residues. V was shortened by 2 bases and J by 4 bases, with 18 bases between the two germline ends. The CDR3 region has the DNA TGTGCCAGCAGCGTCGGACAGTCCGTCTTTGGCACTGAAGCTTTCTTT. Protein product: CASSVGQSVFGTEAFF.

The chain employs TRBV6-5 and TRBJ1-1; D possibly corresponds to TRBD1 (5 bases). Germline V CDR1 and CDR2: MNHEY, SVGAGI. The CDR3 covers 14 residues. Trimming pared 2 bases from V and 2 bases from J, leaving 9 bases between. CDR3 sequence (DNA): TGTGCCAGCAGTTACCGACAGAGCAACACTGAAGCTTTCTTT. As protein: CASSYRQSNTEAFF.

V is TRBV11-2 and J is TRBJ2-7; the match to TRBD2 covers 11 bases. Trimming at V came to 4 bases and at J to 4 bases, leaving 9 bases not matched to a gene. Germline CDR1 SGHAT, CDR2 FQNNGV. The CDR3 runs to 16 residues. Written as DNA, the CDR3 is TGTGCCAGCAGCTCAATTAGCGGGAGGGCCGGGTACGAGCAGTACTTC. Amino acid sequence: CASSSISGRAGYEQYF.

The chain uses TRBV29-1 and TRBJ2-2; 9 nucleotides match TRBD1. Germline V gene data show CDR1 as SQVTM and CDR2 as ANQGSEA. V gave up 7 bases and J gave up 4 bases; unmatched junction bases: 7. CDR3 size: 14 residues. The CDR3 reads CSGKQGASTGELFF. CDR3 sequence (DNA): TGCAGCGGCAAACAGGGGGCGAGCACCGGGGAGCTGTTTTTT.

Only a few counts were recorded for this clone. This chain links TRBV7-2 with TRBJ2-1, with D perhaps matching TRBD2 (5 bases). In germline, CDR1 is SGHTA, CDR2 FQGNSA. Trimming cost V 6 bases and J 14 bases, with 17 bases left between them. The CDR3 has 12 residues. The CDR3 region is CASRSFRGGEFF. As DNA, the CDR3 is TGTGCCAGCAGATCGTTCCGGGGTGGGGAGTTCTTC.

The chain recombines TRBV11-2 with TRBJ1-2; the D is unclear. The CDR3 is 13 amino acids. The germline CDR1 and CDR2 sequences are SGHAT and FQNNGV. V lost 5 bases to trimming and J lost 9 bases, with 16 bases between them. CDR3 loop: CASSPGYEERYTF. Written as DNA, the CDR3 is TGTGCCAGCAGCCCTGGGTACGAGGAACGCTACACCTTC. Drawing the rest from reference TRBV11-2 and TRBJ1-2, the complete variable domain is EAGVAQSPRYKIIEKRQSVAFWCNPISGHATLYWYQQILGQGPKLLIQFQNNGVVDDSQLPKDRFSAERLKGVDSTLKIQPAKLEDSAVYLCASSPGYEERYTFGSGTRLTVV.

The chain carries TRBV11-3 and TRBJ2-2; 7 positions agree with TRBD2. Germline V CDR1 and CDR2: SGHNT, YENEEA. V dropped 5 bases and J dropped 4; count of bases not matched to a gene: 13. This CDR3 contains 17 residues. The DNA for the CDR3 is TGTGCCAGCAGCAGCTCGCTTCTAGCGGACGTCACCGGGGAGCTGTTTTTT. This codes for CASSSSLLADVTGELFF.

V and J are TRBV28 and TRBJ2-7; 7 bases are shared with TRBD2. Germline V lookup: CDR1 MDHEN, CDR2 SYDVKM. The CDR3 sequence is 15 residues long. Trimming cost V 6 bases and J 1 base; bases outside gene matches: 9. The CDR3 DNA is TGTGCCAGCAGCTCGCTAGCGGAAGTGTCCTACGAGCAGTACTTC. Its protein is CASSSLAEVSYEQYF.

The gene calls are TRBV28 and TRBJ1-5; D perhaps matches TRBD1 (6 bases). The CDR3 length is 14 residues. Germline CDR1 MDHEN, CDR2 SYDVKM. Trimming took off 5 bases at V and 7 bases at J, with 15 bases between the two ends. CDR3 region: CASSVTYRVQPQHF. CDR3 in DNA: TGTGCCAGCAGTGTAACATACAGGGTCCAGCCCCAGCATTTT.

This chain connects TRBV7-2 to TRBJ2-5; D may be TRBD2 (6 bases). The germline V gene encodes CDR1 SGHTA and CDR2 FQGNSA. Trimming stripped 2 bases from V and 2 bases from J, with 9 bases between. The CDR3 spans 14 residues. The CDR3 loop is CASSLYGGQETQYF. CDR3 sequence (DNA): TGTGCCAGCAGCTTATACGGGGGACAAGAGACCCAGTACTTC.

J is TRBJ2-2 and V is TRBV19, with 7 bases identical to TRBD2. Germline CDR1 reads LNHDA; CDR2 reads SQIVND (reference sequence). V lost 1 base to trimming and J lost 4 bases; unmatched junction nucleotides: 3. The CDR3 is made up of 15 amino acids. The CDR3 sequence: CASSIGWEGTGELFF. In nucleotides, the CDR3 is TGTGCCAGTAGTATAGGTTGGGAGGGCACCGGGGAGCTGTTTTTT. The full variable domain, its missing parts supplied by reference TRBV19 and TRBJ2-2, is DGGITQSPKYLFRKEGQNVTLSCEQNLNHDAMYWYRQDPGQGLRLIYYSQIVNDFQKGDIAEGYSVSREKKESFPLTVTSAQKNPTAFYLCASSIGWEGTGELFFGEGSRLTVL.

V gene TRBV18 combines with J gene TRBJ1-2; D is ambiguous. This CDR3 has 14 residues. The germline V gene has CDR1 KGHSH and CDR2 LQKENI. The germline V and J ends were trimmed by 3 bases and 4 bases, with 12 bases remaining between them. DNA of the CDR3: TGTGCCAGCTCACCGCCATCAGAAGTCTATGGCTACACCTTC. Residues: CASSPPSEVYGYTF.

This clone was recorded only once. The chain couples TRBV7-9 to TRBJ2-7, with D tentatively TRBD1 (6 bases). CDR3 length: 15 amino acids. V lost 6 bases to trimming and J lost 1 base, with 16 bases between them. Germline V gives CDR1 SEHNR, CDR2 FQNEAQ (reference sequence). This CDR3 reads CASSTGQPPSYEQYF. CDR3 DNA sequence: TGTGCCAGCAGTACCGGACAGCCCCCTTCCTACGAGCAGTACTTC.

The V and J genes are TRBV5-1 and TRBJ2-3, with 8 nucleotides matching TRBD2. The CDR3 has 14 amino acids. V gave up 4 bases and J gave up 0 bases; unmatched junction bases: 1. CDR1 SGHRS and CDR2 YFSETQ come from the germline V gene. CDR3 coding DNA: TGCGCCAGCAGCGCTAGCGGGAGCACAGATACGCAGTATTTT. This gives the protein CASSASGSTDTQYF.